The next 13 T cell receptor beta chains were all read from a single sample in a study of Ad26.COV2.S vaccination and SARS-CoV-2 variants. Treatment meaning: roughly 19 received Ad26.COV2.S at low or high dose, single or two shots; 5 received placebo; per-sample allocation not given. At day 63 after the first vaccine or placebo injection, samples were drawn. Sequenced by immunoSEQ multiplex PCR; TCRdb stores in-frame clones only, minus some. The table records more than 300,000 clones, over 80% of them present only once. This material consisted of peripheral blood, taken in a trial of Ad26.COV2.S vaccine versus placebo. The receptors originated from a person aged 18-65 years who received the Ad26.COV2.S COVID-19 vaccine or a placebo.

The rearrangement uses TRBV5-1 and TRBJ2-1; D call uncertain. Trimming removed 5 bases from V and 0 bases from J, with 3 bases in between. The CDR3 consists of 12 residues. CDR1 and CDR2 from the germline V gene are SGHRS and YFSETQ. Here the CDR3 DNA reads TGCGCCAGCAGGAGCTCCTACAATGAGCAGTTCTTC. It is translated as CASRSSYNEQFF.

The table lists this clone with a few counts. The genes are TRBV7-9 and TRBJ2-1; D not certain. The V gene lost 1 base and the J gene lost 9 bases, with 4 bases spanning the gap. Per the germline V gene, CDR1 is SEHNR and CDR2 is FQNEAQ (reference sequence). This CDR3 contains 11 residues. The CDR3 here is CASSLEGEQFF. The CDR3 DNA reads TGTGCCAGCAGCTTAGAGGGTGAGCAGTTCTTC.

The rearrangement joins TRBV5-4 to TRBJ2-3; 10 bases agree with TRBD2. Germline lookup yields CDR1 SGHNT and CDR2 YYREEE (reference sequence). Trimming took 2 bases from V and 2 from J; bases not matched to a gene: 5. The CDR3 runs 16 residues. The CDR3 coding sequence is TGTGCCAGCAGCTTACTGAGCGGGGGGGTCACAGATACGCAGTATTTT. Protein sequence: CASSLLSGGVTDTQYF.

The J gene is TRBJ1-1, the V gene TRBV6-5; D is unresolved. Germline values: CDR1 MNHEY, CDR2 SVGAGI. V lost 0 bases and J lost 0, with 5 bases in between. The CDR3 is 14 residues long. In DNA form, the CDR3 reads TGTGCCAGCAGTTACTCGAGGGTGAACACTGAAGCTTTCTTT. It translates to CASSYSRVNTEAFF.

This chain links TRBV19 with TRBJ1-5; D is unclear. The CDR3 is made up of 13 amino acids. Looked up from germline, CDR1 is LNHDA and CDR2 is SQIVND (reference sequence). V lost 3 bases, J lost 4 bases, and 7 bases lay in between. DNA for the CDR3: TGTGCCAGTAGTATTAGCTGGAATCAGCCCCAGCATTTT. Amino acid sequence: CASSISWNQPQHF.

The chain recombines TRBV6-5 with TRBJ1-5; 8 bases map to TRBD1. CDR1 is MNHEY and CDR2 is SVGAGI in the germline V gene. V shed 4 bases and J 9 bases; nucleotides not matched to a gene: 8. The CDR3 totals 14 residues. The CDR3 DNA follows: TGTGCCAGCAGTTCCCTACAGGGGGTATCGCCCCAGCATTTT. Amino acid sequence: CASSSLQGVSPQHF.

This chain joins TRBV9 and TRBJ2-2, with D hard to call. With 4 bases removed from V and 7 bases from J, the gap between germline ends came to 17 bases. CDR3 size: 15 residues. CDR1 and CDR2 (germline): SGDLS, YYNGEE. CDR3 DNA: TGTGCCAGCAGCCTACAAGCCCAGTACAGCGGGGAGCTGTTTTTT. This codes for CASSLQAQYSGELFF.

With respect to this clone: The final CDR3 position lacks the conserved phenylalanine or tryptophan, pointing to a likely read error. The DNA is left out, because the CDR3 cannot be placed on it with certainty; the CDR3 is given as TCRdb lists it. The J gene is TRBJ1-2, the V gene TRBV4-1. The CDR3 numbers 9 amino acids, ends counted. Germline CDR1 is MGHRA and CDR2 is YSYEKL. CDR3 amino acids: CASSQEGGS.

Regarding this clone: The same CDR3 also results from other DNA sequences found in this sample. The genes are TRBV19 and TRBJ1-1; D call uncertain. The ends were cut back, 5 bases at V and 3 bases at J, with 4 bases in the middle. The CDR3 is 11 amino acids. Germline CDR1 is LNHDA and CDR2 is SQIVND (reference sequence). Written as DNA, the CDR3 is TGTGCCAGTAGTTCGTACACTGAAGCTTTCTTT. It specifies CASSSYTEAFF.

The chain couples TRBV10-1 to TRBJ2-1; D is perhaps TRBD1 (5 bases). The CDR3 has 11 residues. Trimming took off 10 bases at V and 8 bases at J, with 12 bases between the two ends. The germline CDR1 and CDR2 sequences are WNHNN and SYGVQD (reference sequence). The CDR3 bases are TGCGCCATTAAACGACAGCATGAGCAGTTCTTC. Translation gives CAIKRQHEQFF.

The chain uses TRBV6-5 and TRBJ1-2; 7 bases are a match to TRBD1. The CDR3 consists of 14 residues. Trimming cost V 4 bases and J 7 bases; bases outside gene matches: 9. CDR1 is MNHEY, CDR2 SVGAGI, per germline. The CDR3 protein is CASSSLTGVGGYTF. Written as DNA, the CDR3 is TGTGCCAGCAGTTCTCTTACAGGGGTGGGTGGCTACACCTTC.

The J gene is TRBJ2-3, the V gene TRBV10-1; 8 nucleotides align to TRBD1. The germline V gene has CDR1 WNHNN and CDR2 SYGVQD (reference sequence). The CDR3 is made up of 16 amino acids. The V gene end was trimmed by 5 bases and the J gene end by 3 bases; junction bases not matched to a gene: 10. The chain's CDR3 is CASSSTGQALTDTQYF. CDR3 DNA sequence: TGCGCCAGCAGTTCGACGGGACAGGCCCTGACAGATACGCAGTATTTT.

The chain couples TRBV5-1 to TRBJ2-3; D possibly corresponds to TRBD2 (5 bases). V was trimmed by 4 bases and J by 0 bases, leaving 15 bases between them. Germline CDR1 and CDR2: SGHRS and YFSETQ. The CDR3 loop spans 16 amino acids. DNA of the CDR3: TGCGCCAGCAGCCAAGGATCGGACTGGAGCACAGATACGCAGTATTTT. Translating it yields CASSQGSDWSTDTQYF.